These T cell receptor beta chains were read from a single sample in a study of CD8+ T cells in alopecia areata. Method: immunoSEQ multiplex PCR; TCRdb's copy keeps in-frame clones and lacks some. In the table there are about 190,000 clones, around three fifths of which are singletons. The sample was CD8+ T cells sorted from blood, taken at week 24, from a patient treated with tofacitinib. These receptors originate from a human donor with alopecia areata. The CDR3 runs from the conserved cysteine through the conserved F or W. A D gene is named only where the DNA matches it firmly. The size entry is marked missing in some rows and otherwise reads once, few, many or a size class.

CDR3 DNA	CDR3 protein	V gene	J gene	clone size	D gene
TGCGCCAGCAGCTGGGCTTTGGAGGGCGAAACTGAAGCTTTCTTT	CASSWALEGETEAFF	TRBV5-1	TRBJ1-1	-	-
TGTGCCAGCAGCCCCGACAGGGGGAACACTGAAGCTTTCTTT	CASSPDRGNTEAFF	TRBV7-9	TRBJ1-1	-	TRBD1
TGTGCTAGTGGCATAAACCGGGACAGTGGCTACGAGCAGTACTTC	CASGINRDSGYEQYF	TRBV12-5	TRBJ2-7	-	TRBD1
TGTGCCAGCAGTTTTCTAGGGCCCACTGAAGCTTTCTTT	CASSFLGPTEAFF	TRBV27	TRBJ1-1	-	-
TGTGCCAGCAGCGTCGAGGGGGAACCAGAGACCCAGTACTTC	CASSVEGEPETQYF	TRBV9	TRBJ2-5	-	-
TGTGCCAGCAGTTTGGGGGGGTTCAAAAACATTCAGTACTTC	CASSLGGFKNIQYF	TRBV6-5	TRBJ2-4	once	TRBD2
TGTGCCAGCAGTTACGGGACAGGGAATCAGCCCCAGCATTTT	CASSYGTGNQPQHF	TRBV6-5	TRBJ1-5	few	TRBD1
TGTGCCTCGGGACTAGCGGGGGGTAATGAGCAGTTCTTC	CASGLAGGNEQFF	TRBV9	TRBJ2-1	few	TRBD2
TGTGCCAGCAGCGTAGTTGGGGACTCCTTTTATGGCTACACCTTC	CASSVVGDSFYGYTF	TRBV9	TRBJ1-2	once	-
TGTGCCAGCAGCCAAACCGGGACGGGGTATGGCTACACCTTC	CASSQTGTGYGYTF	TRBV14	TRBJ1-2	-	-
TGTGCCAGCAGCTTGTTAGCGGGGGATCAAGAGACCCAGTACTTC	CASSLLAGDQETQYF	TRBV7-9	TRBJ2-5	-	TRBD2
TGCGCCAGCAGCCAGAGGGGCAGGGAAGCTTTCTTT	CASSQRGREAFF	TRBV4-1	TRBJ1-1	few	-
TGTGCCAGCAAAGGATCACCTCAAGAGACCCAGTACTTC	CASKGSPQETQYF	TRBV9	TRBJ2-5	-	-
TGTGCCAGCAAGGCAGGGCTGAACACTGAAGCTTTCTTT	CASKAGLNTEAFF	TRBV25-1	TRBJ1-1	few	-
TGTGCCAGCAGCCTCGTGGTGAGTAACACTGAAGCTTTCTTT	CASSLVVSNTEAFF	TRBV9	TRBJ1-1	-	-
TGCGCCAGCAGTGAGGTGGGTTCACCCCTCCACTTT	CASSEVGSPLHF	TRBV5-1	TRBJ1-6	few	-
TGCGCCAGCAGCTTGGAGAGTGGTCAGCCCCAGCATTTT	CASSLESGQPQHF	TRBV5-1	TRBJ1-5	many	-
TGTGCCTGGAGGGGTCCCGAGTCCGCAAGCTCCTACGAGCAGTACTTC	CAWRGPESASSYEQYF	TRBV30	TRBJ2-7	-	-
TGTGCCAGCAGTGACTCAAGTTCAGGGGGCACTGAAGCTTTCTTT	CASSDSSSGGTEAFF	TRBV6-1	TRBJ1-1	-	TRBD1
TGCAGCGTTGATTTTAAAGGCAACACTGAAGCTTTCTTT	CSVDFKGNTEAFF	TRBV29-1	TRBJ1-1	once	-
TGTGCCTGGAATGGTGGGCAGGGAGGCAATCAGCCCCAGCATTTT	CAWNGGQGGNQPQHF	TRBV30	TRBJ1-5	-	-
TGTGCCAGCAGCTCGGAGGATGAGCAGTTCTTC	CASSSEDEQFF	TRBV5-6	TRBJ2-1	-	-
TGTGCCTGTCACCAAGGGGATGAAGCTTTCTTT	CACHQGDEAFF	TRBV30	TRBJ1-1	-	-
TGTGCCACCAGCAGAGCATCGACAGCCTACACCTTC	CATSRASTAYTF	TRBV15	TRBJ1-2	-	-
TGTGCCAGCAGCCAGGGTGAAAAACTGTTTTTT	CASSQGEKLFF	TRBV27	TRBJ1-4	-	-
TGTGCCAGCTACGGGTACGGGGCCAACGTCCTGACTTTC	CASYGYGANVLTF	TRBV27	TRBJ2-6	few	-
TGTGCCAGCAGACAAGCGGTGGAAGAATCACCCCTCCACTTT	CASRQAVEESPLHF	TRBV28	TRBJ1-6	-	-
TGTGCCAGTAGTCCCCCCTCGATGGACTATGGCTACACCTTC	CASSPPSMDYGYTF	TRBV19	TRBJ1-2	few	-
TGTGCCAGCAGCTTAGCCTCTAGCGGGGGAAACATTCAGTACTTC	CASSLASSGGNIQYF	TRBV11-2	TRBJ2-4	-	TRBD2
TGTGCCACCAGCAGCTCCCGGGACAGGGGGGAAAAACTGTTTTTT	CATSSSRDRGEKLFF	TRBV15	TRBJ1-4	-	TRBD1
TGTGCCAGCTCACCGAAGGCAGGGGGAGGTGGTGGAAACACCATATATTTT	CASSPKAGGGGGNTIYF	TRBV18	TRBJ1-3	few	TRBD1
TGCAGCGTTGATGGGGGGTCTTGGAATGAGCAGTTCTTC	CSVDGGSWNEQFF	TRBV29-1	TRBJ2-1	few	-
TGCGCCAGCAGCCAAGTCCTAGCGGGGCTCTCCTACGAGCAGTACTTC	CASSQVLAGLSYEQYF	TRBV4-1	TRBJ2-7	few	TRBD2
TGTGCCAGCAGTTTACTTGGTCCCTCCTATAATTCACCCCTCCACTTT	CASSLLGPSYNSPLHF	TRBV27	TRBJ1-6	few	-
TGCGCCAGCAGCCAAGTATCGGCGGGGGGGAGGAATGAGCAGTTCTTC	CASSQVSAGGRNEQFF	TRBV4-1	TRBJ2-1	few	TRBD2
TGTGCCAGCAGCCCCCAGAGGACTGAAGCTTTCTTT	CASSPQRTEAFF	TRBV7-9	TRBJ1-1	-	-
TGTGCCAGCAGCGCCGACAGGGGGCCGGGGTACGAGCAGTACTTC	CASSADRGPGYEQYF	TRBV11-1	TRBJ2-7	-	TRBD1
TGTGCCAGCAGTTTAGGAAGGGACCCAGAGACCCAGTACTTC	CASSLGRDPETQYF	TRBV27	TRBJ2-5	-	-
TGTGCCAGCAGCAAAGACAGAGCCTACGAGCAGTACTTC	CASSKDRAYEQYF	TRBV6-1	TRBJ2-7	-	-
TGTGCCAGTAGTATGGCAGGGATCTCCTACGAGCAGTACTTC	CASSMAGISYEQYF	TRBV30	TRBJ2-7	few	-
TGTGCCAGCAGAGGGCTAGCGGGGTCGTACAATGAGCAGTTCTTC	CASRGLAGSYNEQFF	TRBV5-8	TRBJ2-1	-	TRBD2
TGTGCCAGCAGCCTAGGGACAAACACTGAAGCTTTCTTT	CASSLGTNTEAFF	TRBV27	TRBJ1-1	once	-
TGTGCCAGCAGTTTGAGGGCTTATAATTCACCCCTCCACTTT	CASSLRAYNSPLHF	TRBV27	TRBJ1-6	-	-
TGCAGCGTTCCGGGACAGGGGGGAGATGAAGCTTTCTTT	CSVPGQGGDEAFF	TRBV29-1	TRBJ1-1	-	TRBD1
TGTGCCTGGACGGAAGGGATGGGCTCCTACGAGCAGTACTTC	CAWTEGMGSYEQYF	TRBV30	TRBJ2-7	-	-
TGTGCCAGCAGCCTATCCTACAGGGTGGGGTACGAGCAGTACTTC	CASSLSYRVGYEQYF	TRBV14	TRBJ2-7	-	-
TGTGCCAGCAGTCCTTTGGACGGCCAGAATGAGCAGTTCTTC	CASSPLDGQNEQFF	TRBV27	TRBJ2-1	-	-
TGCGCCAGCAGCCAACGGACAGGGAGCATCTACGAGCAGTACTTC	CASSQRTGSIYEQYF	TRBV4-1	TRBJ2-7	few	TRBD1
TGTGCCACCAGCGGGGGGGGCAATCAGCCCCAGCATTTT	CATSGGGNQPQHF	TRBV15	TRBJ1-5	-	-
TGTGCCAGCAAACCCCGGGATCGGGGGACTGAAGCTTTCTTT	CASKPRDRGTEAFF	TRBV6-1	TRBJ1-1	-	-
TGCGCCAGCAGCTTGGCTGGAGGGAACGATGAGCAGTTCTTC	CASSLAGGNDEQFF	TRBV5-1	TRBJ2-1	few	-
TGTGCCAGCAGTGTGTCAGGGGCCTGGGGCTACACCTTC	CASSVSGAWGYTF	TRBV25-1	TRBJ1-2	few	-
TGTGCCAGCAGCCCCGCGGTGGGAGCCAACACCGGGGAGCTGTTTTTT	CASSPAVGANTGELFF	TRBV7-9	TRBJ2-2	few	-
TGTGCCAGCAGACTAGGGGGGACTGAAGCTTTCTTT	CASRLGGTEAFF	TRBV27	TRBJ1-1	-	-
TGTGCCAGCAGCTTAGTACGGACAGGGCTTGAAGCTTTCTTT	CASSLVRTGLEAFF	TRBV7-9	TRBJ1-1	-	TRBD1
TGTGCCAGCAACACCCTATCAAGCACAGATACGCAGTATTTT	CASNTLSSTDTQYF	TRBV7-6	TRBJ2-3	-	-
TGTGCCAGCAGCTTGTTACAGGATGGCTACACCTTC	CASSLLQDGYTF	TRBV5-6	TRBJ1-2	once	-
TGCGCCAGCAGCTTGGACCGTACGGCAGGGCAACGGGATACGCAGTATTTT	CASSLDRTAGQRDTQYF	TRBV5-1	TRBJ2-3	-	-
TGTGCCAGCAGCGGCCCCCGGGACAGGGGTGGCTACACCTTC	CASSGPRDRGGYTF	TRBV27	TRBJ1-2	few	TRBD1
TGTGCCACCAGGGGGGACCTCAGCTCCTACGAGCAGTACTTC	CATRGDLSSYEQYF	TRBV15	TRBJ2-7	-	-